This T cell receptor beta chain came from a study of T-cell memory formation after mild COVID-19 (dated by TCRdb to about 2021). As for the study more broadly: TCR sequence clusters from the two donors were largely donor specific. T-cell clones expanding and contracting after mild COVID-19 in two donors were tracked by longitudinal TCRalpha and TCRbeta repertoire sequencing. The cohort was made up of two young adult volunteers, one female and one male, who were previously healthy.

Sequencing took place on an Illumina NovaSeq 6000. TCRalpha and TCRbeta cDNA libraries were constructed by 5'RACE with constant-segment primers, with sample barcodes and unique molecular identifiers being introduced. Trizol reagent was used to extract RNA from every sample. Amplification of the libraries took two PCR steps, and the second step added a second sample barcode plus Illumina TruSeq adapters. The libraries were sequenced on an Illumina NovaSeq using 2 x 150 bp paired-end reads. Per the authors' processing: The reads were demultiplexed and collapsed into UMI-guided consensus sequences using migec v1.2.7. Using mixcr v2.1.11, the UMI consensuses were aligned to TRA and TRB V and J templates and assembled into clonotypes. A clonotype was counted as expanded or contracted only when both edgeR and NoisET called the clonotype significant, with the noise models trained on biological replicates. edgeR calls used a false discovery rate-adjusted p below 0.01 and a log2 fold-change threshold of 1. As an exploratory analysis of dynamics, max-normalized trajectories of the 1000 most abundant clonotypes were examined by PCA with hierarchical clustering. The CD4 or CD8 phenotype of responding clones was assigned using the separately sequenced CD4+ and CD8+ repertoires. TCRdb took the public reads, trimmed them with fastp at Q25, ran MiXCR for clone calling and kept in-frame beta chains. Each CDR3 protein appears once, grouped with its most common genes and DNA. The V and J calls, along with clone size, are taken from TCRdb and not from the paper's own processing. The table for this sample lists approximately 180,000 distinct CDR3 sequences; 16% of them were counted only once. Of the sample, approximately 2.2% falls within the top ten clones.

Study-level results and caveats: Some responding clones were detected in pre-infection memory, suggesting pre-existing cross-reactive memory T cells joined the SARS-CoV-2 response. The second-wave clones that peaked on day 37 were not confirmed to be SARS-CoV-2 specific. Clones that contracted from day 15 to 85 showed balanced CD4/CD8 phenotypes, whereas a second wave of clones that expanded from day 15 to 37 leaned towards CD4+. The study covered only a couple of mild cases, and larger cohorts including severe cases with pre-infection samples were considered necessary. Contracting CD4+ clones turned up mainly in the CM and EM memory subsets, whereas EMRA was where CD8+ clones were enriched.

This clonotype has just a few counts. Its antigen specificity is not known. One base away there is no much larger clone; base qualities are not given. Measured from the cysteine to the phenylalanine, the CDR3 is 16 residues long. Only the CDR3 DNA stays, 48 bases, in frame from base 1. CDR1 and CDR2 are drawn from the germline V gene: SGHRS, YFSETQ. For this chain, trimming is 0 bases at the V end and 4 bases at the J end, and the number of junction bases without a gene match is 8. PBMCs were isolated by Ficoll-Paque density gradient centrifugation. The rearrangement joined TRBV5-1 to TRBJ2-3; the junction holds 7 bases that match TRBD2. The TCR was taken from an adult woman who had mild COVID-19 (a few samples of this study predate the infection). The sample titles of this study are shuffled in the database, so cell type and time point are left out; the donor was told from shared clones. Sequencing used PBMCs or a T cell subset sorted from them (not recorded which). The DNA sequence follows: TGCGCCAGCAGCTTGGCTTCTAGCGGCCCCCCAGATACGCAGTATTTT. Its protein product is CASSLASSGPPDTQYF.